The clone carrying this T cell receptor beta chain was detected a few times. Antigen specificity is unknown. The sample is drawn from a study of CD8 T cells in ankylosing spondylitis. J lost 3 bases, V lost 0 bases, and 3 bases had no gene match. Per the germline V gene, CDR1 is SGDLS and CDR2 is YYNGEE. CDR3 length: 16 residues. Preparation of TCR beta libraries was done by quantitative 5'-RACE with molecular barcodes. TCRdb passed the 5' RACE reads through MiXCR, listing each CDR3 protein once. The table has some 340,000 distinct CDR3 sequences, 14% to 15% seen once. Whole-study results and caveats: Clones linked with disease were CD8+ and fairly uncommon in the peripheral blood. In ankylosing spondylitis patients, matched synovial fluid reportedly showed significant enrichment of disease-linked clones. There was a TCR beta motif, made of several highly homologous variants, that appeared characteristic of ankylosing spondylitis blood.

This TCR came from a male donor with ankylosing spondylitis or in good health (not recorded which). The chain employs TRBV9 and TRBJ1-3; 10 bases line up with TRBD1. The specimen was blood, either unsorted or a sorted T cell fraction (not recorded which). CDR3 in DNA: TGTGCCAGCAGCGTAGGGGACAGGGGTTATGGAAACACCATATATTTT. This sequence encodes CASSVGDRGYGNTIYF.